One T cell receptor beta chain is described in this entry. This specimen comes from a study of blood T cell repertoires in COVID-19. CDR3 size: 18 residues. Germline lookup yields CDR1 SGHNT and CDR2 YYREEE (reference sequence). Between the trimmed V and J ends, which lost 0 bases and 2 bases, there was a span of 18 bases. The data were produced by immunoSEQ multiplex PCR, yet TCRdb's version contains in-frame clones alone and is incomplete. The sample carries about 230,000 clones, roughly 88% recorded once. Sequenced input: peripheral blood. The receptor comes from a man aged 40-50 years with acute or convalescent COVID-19. The chain couples TRBV5-4 to TRBJ2-1; a possible D gene is TRBD2 (7 bases). The CDR3 DNA is TGTGCCAGCAGCTTGGGGGGGGGCGGGTATTCCCCCTACAATGAGCAGTTCTTC. This gives the protein CASSLGGGGYSPYNEQFF.